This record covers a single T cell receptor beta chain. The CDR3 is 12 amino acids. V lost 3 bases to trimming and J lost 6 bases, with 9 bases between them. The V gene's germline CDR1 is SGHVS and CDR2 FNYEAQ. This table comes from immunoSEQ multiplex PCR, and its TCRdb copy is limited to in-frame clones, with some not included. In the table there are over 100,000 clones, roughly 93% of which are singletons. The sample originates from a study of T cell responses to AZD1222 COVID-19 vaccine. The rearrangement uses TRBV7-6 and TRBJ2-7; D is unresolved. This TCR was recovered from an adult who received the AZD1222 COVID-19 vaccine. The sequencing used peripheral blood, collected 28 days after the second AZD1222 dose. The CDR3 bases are TGTGCCAGCAGCTTCCCGACCGGCGAGCAGTACTTC. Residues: CASSFPTGEQYF.